The 27 T cell receptor beta chains given below trace back to one sample, sequenced in a study of shared clonotypes between healthy human individuals (dated by TCRdb to the early 2020s). Libraries were constructed by the immunoSEQ multiplex PCR assay. TCRdb re-hosts the immuneACCESS table, in-frame sequences only. Its copies lack some clones; in the studies checked, an unresolved V gene accounts for under half of them, and the cause for the rest is not known. The sample table lists hundreds of thousands of clones, 72% of them with a count of one. Jointly, the top ten make up approximately 1.8% of the sample. Source material: memory CD4+ T cells sorted from blood. Per the publication, the cell subset or site label means: CD45RA-negative fraction. The receptors stem from a woman in her thirties in good health.

This chain joins TRBV10-2 and TRBJ1-5; perhaps TRBD1 as D (6 bases). CDR3 length equals 13 residues. V was shortened by 8 bases and J by 5 bases, with 13 bases between the two germline ends. Germline values: CDR1 WSHSY, CDR2 SAAADI. As DNA, the CDR3 is TGCGCCAGCGCACGGGGGGCCTATCAGCCCCAGCATTTT. Its protein product is CASARGAYQPQHF.

For this clone: This same CDR3 is encoded by further DNA sequences in the sample. CDR3 sequence reads: CASSYSRNTEAFF. The CDR3 nucleotides read TGTGCCAGCAGTTACTCAAGGAACACTGAAGCTTTCTTT. The chain has TRBV6-5 and TRBJ1-1, with D uncertain. Per the germline V gene, CDR1 is MNHEY and CDR2 is SVGAGI. This CDR3 contains 13 residues. V was trimmed by 0 bases and J by 1 base, leaving 3 bases between them.

This clone has at least ten counts. Other nucleotide sequences in the sample specify the same CDR3. V and J are TRBV2 and TRBJ2-1, with D perhaps given as TRBD1 or TRBD2 (5 bases each). Germline CDR1 reads SNHLY; CDR2 reads FYNNEI. V was clipped by 2 bases and J by 0 bases, with 8 bases between them. This CDR3 is built from 15 residues. The CDR3: CASSESGSSYNEQFF. CDR3 coding DNA: TGTGCCAGCAGTGAATCAGGGAGCTCCTACAATGAGCAGTTCTTC.

The chain has TRBV6-9 and TRBJ1-3, with D unclear. CDR3 length: 16 residues. The germline V and J ends were trimmed by 0 bases and 3 bases, with 12 bases remaining between them. Germline V lookup: CDR1 MNHGY, CDR2 SVAAGI. This CDR3 reads CASSYSAEKSGNTIYF. CDR3 DNA sequence: TGTGCCAGCAGTTATTCTGCCGAGAAGAGTGGAAACACCATATATTTT.

This clone has only one observation. The chain is built from TRBV28 and TRBJ1-2; no clear D gene. The CDR3 consists of 13 residues. Trimming stripped 2 bases from V and 4 bases from J, with 8 bases between. In germline, CDR1 is MDHEN, CDR2 SYDVKM. CDR3 region: CASSLATLYGYTF. Here the CDR3 DNA reads TGTGCCAGCAGTTTAGCGACTCTCTATGGCTACACCTTC.

This clone was observed a handful of times. This chain uses TRBV5-1 with TRBJ2-5; possible D gene TRBD1, 5 bases. Trimming shortened V by 4 bases and J by 1 base, and 8 bases separated the two germline ends. Germline assignment: CDR1 SGHRS and CDR2 YFSETQ. The CDR3 contains 13 residues. CDR3 region: CASSADSQETQYF. The CDR3 region has the DNA TGCGCCAGCAGCGCAGACAGCCAAGAGACCCAGTACTTC.

This chain joins TRBV19 and TRBJ2-7; TRBD1 matches at 9 bases. From germline, CDR1 is LNHDA and CDR2 SQIVND (reference sequence). The CDR3 totals 14 residues. V lost 5 bases and J lost 6; bases outside the gene matches: 8. For the CDR3, the DNA is TGTGCCAGTAGTTTATGGACAGGGGCCGGCGAGCAGTACTTC. Translating it yields CASSLWTGAGEQYF.

This chain joins TRBV9 and TRBJ2-3; 11 nucleotides align to TRBD2. Germline trimming cut 2 bases from V and 2 bases from J; bases unmatched to any gene: 1. The germline CDR1 and CDR2 sequences are SGDLS and YYNGEE. The CDR3 runs to 15 residues. The CDR3 nucleotides read TGTGCCAGCAGCGTTAGCGGGAGGGACACAGATACGCAGTATTTT. It yields the protein CASSVSGRDTDTQYF. Complete variable domain (other parts from reference TRBV9 and TRBJ2-3): DSGVTQTPKHLITATGQRVTLRCSPRSGDLSVYWYQQSLDQGLQFLIQYYNGEERAKGNILERFSAQQFPDLHSELNLSSLELGDSALYFCASSVSGRDTDTQYFGPGTRLTVL.

The rearrangement links TRBV2 to TRBJ1-2; unclear D gene. The ends were cut back, 4 bases at V and 2 bases at J, with 5 bases in the middle. The CDR3 runs to 12 residues. The germline V gene encodes CDR1 SNHLY and CDR2 FYNNEI. In nucleotides, the CDR3 is TGTGCCAGCAGTGTTGAAAACTATGGCTACACCTTC. Amino acid sequence: CASSVENYGYTF.

Notes on this clone: A much larger clone differs from this one at a single base, so this may be a read error. Other DNA sequences in the same sample also yield this CDR3. The chain recombines TRBV19 with TRBJ1-1; the match to TRBD1 covers 10 bases. V shed 4 bases and J 1 base; nucleotides not matched to a gene: 0. The CDR3 is 14 amino acids. The germline V gene has CDR1 LNHDA and CDR2 SQIVND (reference sequence). In nucleotides, the CDR3 is TGTGCCAGTAGTAGGGACAGGGGGAACACTGAAGCTTTCTTT. Its translation is CASSRDRGNTEAFF.

The chain links TRBV28 to TRBJ2-6; unclear D gene. V shed 5 bases and J shed 0 bases, with 8 bases lying between them. Germline CDR1 and CDR2: MDHEN and SYDVKM. This CDR3 is 15 amino acids long. In DNA, the CDR3 is TGTGCCAGCAGTATCGAGTACTCTGGGGCCAACGTCCTGACTTTC. Amino acid sequence: CASSIEYSGANVLTF.

The chain is built from TRBV14 and TRBJ2-7; D gene uncertain. The length of the CDR3 is 14 residues. The germline V gene has CDR1 SGHDN and CDR2 FVKESK. Trimming pared 3 bases from V and 3 bases from J, leaving 12 bases between. CDR3 nucleotides: TGTGCCAGCAGCCATGGATCAAGGATCTACGAGCAGTACTTC. This encodes CASSHGSRIYEQYF.

The chain couples TRBV7-9 to TRBJ1-4, with D uncertain. Trimming shortened V by 6 bases and J by 5 bases, and 10 bases separated the two germline ends. The germline CDR1 and CDR2 sequences are SEHNR and FQNEAQ (reference sequence). This CDR3 comprises 13 residues. The CDR3 region has the DNA TGTGCCAGCAGTCGCATGCAAAATGAAAAACTGTTTTTT. The encoded protein is CASSRMQNEKLFF.

The CDR3 is CASSEGGGTEAFF. The CDR3 DNA follows: TGCGCCAGCAGTGAAGGGGGGGGGACTGAAGCTTTCTTT. This chain connects TRBV10-1 to TRBJ1-1; D might be TRBD1 (6 bases). V shed 3 bases and J shed 5 bases, with 10 bases lying between them. Germline V gene sequence: CDR1 WNHNN, CDR2 SYGVQD (reference sequence). This CDR3 has 13 residues.

This clone showed up just a few times. This chain joins TRBV19 and TRBJ1-3; the D is unclear. V was trimmed by 11 bases and J by 4 bases, leaving 18 bases between them. The length of the CDR3 is 14 residues. CDR1 is LNHDA, CDR2 SQIVND, per germline (reference sequence). CDR3 protein: CASLKSSSGNTIYF. The CDR3 nucleotides read TGTGCCTCTCTGAAGTCGTCGTCCGGAAACACCATATATTTT.

The chain employs TRBV5-1 and TRBJ1-1, with 8 bases aligning to TRBD1. CDR3 length: 15 residues. V was clipped by 5 bases and J by 2 bases; unmatched bases: 8. Germline CDR1 and CDR2: SGHRS and YFSETQ. CDR3 nucleotide sequence: TGCGCCAGCAGTTTCTATCAGGGGGCTAACACTGAAGCTTTCTTT. Encoded protein: CASSFYQGANTEAFF.

This clone was counted only a few times. The chain carries TRBV28 and TRBJ1-2; tentatively, D is TRBD1 (6 bases). Trimming took 6 bases from V and 4 from J, leaving 15 bases between them. Germline V gives CDR1 MDHEN, CDR2 SYDVKM. CDR3 length equals 14 residues. The CDR3 region has the DNA TGTGCCAGCAGGGGCGGGCAGGGGACCTATGGCTACACCTTC. Residues: CASRGGQGTYGYTF.

This clone was recorded a few times. The chain carries TRBV6-5 and TRBJ1-1, with D unclear. The V end lost 4 bases, the J end lost 1 base, and 7 bases lay between the germline ends. The CDR3 sequence is 13 residues long. Germline V gives CDR1 MNHEY, CDR2 SVGAGI. The CDR3 loop reads CASSLEGNTEAFF. CDR3 DNA sequence: TGTGCCAGCAGTTTAGAGGGGAACACTGAAGCTTTCTTT.

This sequence joins TRBV7-9 and TRBJ2-1; 14 nucleotides match TRBD2. J gave up 7 bases and V 2 bases, and 4 bases lay outside the gene matches. In germline, CDR1 is SEHNR, CDR2 FQNEAQ (reference sequence). This CDR3 has 16 amino acids. In nucleotides, the CDR3 is TGTGCCAGCAGCTTATTGGGGACTAGCGGGAGTAATGAGCAGTTCTTC. Amino acid sequence: CASSLLGTSGSNEQFF.

As concerns this clone: This CDR3 is also generated by other DNA sequences in the sample. The J gene is TRBJ1-1, the V gene TRBV18; D is ambiguous. V lost 3 bases to trimming and J lost 5 bases, with 13 bases between them. The CDR3 runs to 14 residues. The germline gives CDR1 KGHSH, CDR2 LQKENI. The CDR3 reads CASSPGRGSTEAFF. In DNA, the CDR3 is TGTGCCAGCTCACCTGGCAGAGGGTCGACTGAAGCTTTCTTT. Full variable domain (outside the CDR3, taken from reference TRBV18 and TRBJ1-1): NAGVMQNPRHLVRRRGQEARLRCSPMKGHSHVYWYRQLPEEGLKFMVYLQKENIIDESGMPKERFSAEFPKEGPSILRIQQVVRGDSAAYFCASSPGRGSTEAFFGQGTRLTVV.

This clone was counted only a few times. The chain joins TRBV20-1 to TRBJ2-1; the D is unclear. The CDR3 totals 11 residues. In germline, CDR1 is DFQATT, CDR2 SNEGSKA (reference sequence). V was clipped by 0 bases and J by 8 bases, with 5 bases between them. CDR3 bases: TGCAGTGCTAGAGATACCCATGAGCAGTTCTTC. Its translation: CSARDTHEQFF.

This rearrangement joins TRBV11-2 to TRBJ2-1, with TRBD2 matching 10 bases. The CDR3 has 17 amino acids. The V segment lost 5 bases and the J segment 5 bases; nucleotides outside the gene matches: 12. The germline gives CDR1 SGHAT, CDR2 FQNNGV. This chain's CDR3 is CASSLRLAGPLDNEQFF. As DNA, the CDR3 is TGTGCCAGCAGCCTAAGACTAGCGGGCCCTTTGGACAATGAGCAGTTCTTC.

The sample holds many counts of this clone. This chain joins TRBV7-2 and TRBJ1-1, with D perhaps TRBD1 (5 bases). The CDR3 runs 15 residues. The germline gives CDR1 SGHTA, CDR2 FQGNSA. V lost 4 bases to trimming and J lost 0 bases, with 12 bases between them. CDR3 DNA: TGTGCCAGCAGCTCCGGGGGGGGAGTGAACACTGAAGCTTTCTTT. Translation gives CASSSGGGVNTEAFF.

V gene TRBV5-1 combines with J gene TRBJ2-3; the match to TRBD1 covers 7 bases. The germline V gene encodes CDR1 SGHRS and CDR2 YFSETQ. The CDR3 length is 15 residues. The V segment lost 3 bases and the J segment 1 base; nucleotides outside the gene matches: 5. CDR3 nucleotides: TGCGCCAGCAGCTCAGGGACAGAGGGCACAGATACGCAGTATTTT. It encodes CASSSGTEGTDTQYF.

V usage is TRBV5-6 and J usage is TRBJ2-1; 7 nucleotides line up with TRBD2. V trimming: 0 bases; J trimming: 7 bases; junction bases outside the gene matches: 7. Germline CDR1 reads SGHDT; CDR2 reads YYEEEE. CDR3 length: 15 amino acids. The CDR3 nucleotides are TGTGCCAGCAGCTTGGTTCGCGGGAGAGGGAATGAGCAGTTCTTC. This gives the protein CASSLVRGRGNEQFF.

The V gene is TRBV5-4, the J gene TRBJ2-5, with 11 nucleotides matching TRBD1. Germline V gene lookup returns CDR1 SGHNT and CDR2 YYREEE (reference sequence). V trimming: 4 bases; J trimming: 3 bases; junction bases outside the gene matches: 5. The CDR3 runs to 15 residues. This chain's CDR3 is CASSRWTGGEETQYF. The CDR3 nucleotides read TGTGCCAGCAGCCGATGGACAGGGGGCGAAGAGACCCAGTACTTC.

The chain combines TRBV28 with TRBJ1-5; D gene ambiguous. The V and J ends lost 6 bases and 0 bases respectively, with 15 bases between them. The CDR3 spans 16 residues. The germline CDR1 and CDR2 sequences are MDHEN and SYDVKM. Here the CDR3 DNA reads TGTGCCAGCAGCCTTACCAAAGGACGTAGCAATCAGCCCCAGCATTTT. It translates to CASSLTKGRSNQPQHF.